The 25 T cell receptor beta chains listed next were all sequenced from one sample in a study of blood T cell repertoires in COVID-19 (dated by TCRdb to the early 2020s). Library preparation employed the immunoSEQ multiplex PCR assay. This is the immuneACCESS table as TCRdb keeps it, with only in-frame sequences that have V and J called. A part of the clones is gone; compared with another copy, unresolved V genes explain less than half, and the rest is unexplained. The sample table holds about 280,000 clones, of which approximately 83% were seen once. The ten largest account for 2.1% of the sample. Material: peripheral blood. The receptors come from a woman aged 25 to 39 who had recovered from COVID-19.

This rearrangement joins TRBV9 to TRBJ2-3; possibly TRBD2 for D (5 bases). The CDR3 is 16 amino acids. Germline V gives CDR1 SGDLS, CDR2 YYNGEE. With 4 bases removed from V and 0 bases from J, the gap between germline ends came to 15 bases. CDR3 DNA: TGTGCCAGCAGCCCTTGGGCGGGTGGTAGCACAGATACGCAGTATTTT. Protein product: CASSPWAGGSTDTQYF.

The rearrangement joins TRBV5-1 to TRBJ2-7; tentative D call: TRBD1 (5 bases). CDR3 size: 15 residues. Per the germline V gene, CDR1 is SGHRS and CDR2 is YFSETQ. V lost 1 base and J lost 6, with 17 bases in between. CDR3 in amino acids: CASSLRGDGLSEQYF. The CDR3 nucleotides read TGCGCCAGCAGCTTGAGGGGTGACGGGCTCTCCGAGCAGTACTTC.

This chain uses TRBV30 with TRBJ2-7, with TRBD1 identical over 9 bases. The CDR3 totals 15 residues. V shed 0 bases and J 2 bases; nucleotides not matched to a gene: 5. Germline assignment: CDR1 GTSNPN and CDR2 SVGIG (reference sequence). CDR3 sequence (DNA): TGTGCCTGGAGTGTACCCCGGACAGGGGCCTACGAGCAGTACTTC. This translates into CAWSVPRTGAYEQYF.

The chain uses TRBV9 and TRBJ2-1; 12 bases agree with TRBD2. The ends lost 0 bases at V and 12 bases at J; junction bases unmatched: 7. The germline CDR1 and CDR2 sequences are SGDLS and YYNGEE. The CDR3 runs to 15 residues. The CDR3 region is CASSVGLAGVGWQFF. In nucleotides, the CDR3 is TGTGCCAGCAGCGTAGGACTAGCGGGAGTTGGGTGGCAGTTCTTC.

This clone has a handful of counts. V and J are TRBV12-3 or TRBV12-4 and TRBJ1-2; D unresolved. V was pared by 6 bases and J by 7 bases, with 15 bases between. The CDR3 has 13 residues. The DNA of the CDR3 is TGTGCCAGCAGCACCCTTAGGGAGGCTGGCTACACCTTC. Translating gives CASSTLREAGYTF.

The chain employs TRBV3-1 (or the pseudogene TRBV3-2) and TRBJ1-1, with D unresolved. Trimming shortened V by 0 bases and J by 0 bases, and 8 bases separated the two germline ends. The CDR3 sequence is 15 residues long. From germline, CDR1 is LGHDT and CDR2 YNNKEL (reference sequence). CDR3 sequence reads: CASSQESRLNTEAFF. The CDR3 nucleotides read TGTGCCAGCAGCCAAGAGTCCCGGTTGAACACTGAAGCTTTCTTT.

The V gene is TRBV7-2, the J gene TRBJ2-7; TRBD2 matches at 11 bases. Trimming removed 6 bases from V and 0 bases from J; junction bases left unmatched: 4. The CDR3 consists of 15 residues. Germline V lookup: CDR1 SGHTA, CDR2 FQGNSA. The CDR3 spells CASRPGLAASYEQYF. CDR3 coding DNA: TGTGCCAGCAGACCGGGACTAGCGGCCTCCTACGAGCAGTACTTC.

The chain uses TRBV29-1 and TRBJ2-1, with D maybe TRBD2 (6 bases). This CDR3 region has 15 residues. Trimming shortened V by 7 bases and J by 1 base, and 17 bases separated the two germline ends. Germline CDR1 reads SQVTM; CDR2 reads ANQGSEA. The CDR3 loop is CSGTREEGSYNEQFF. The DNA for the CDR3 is TGCAGCGGAACGAGGGAGGAGGGTTCCTACAATGAGCAGTTCTTC.

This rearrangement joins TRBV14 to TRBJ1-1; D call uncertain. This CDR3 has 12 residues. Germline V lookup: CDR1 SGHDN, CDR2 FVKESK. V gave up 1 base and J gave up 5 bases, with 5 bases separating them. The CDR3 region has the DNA TGTGCCAGCAGCCAAGGAGGTACTGAAGCTTTCTTT. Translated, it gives CASSQGGTEAFF.

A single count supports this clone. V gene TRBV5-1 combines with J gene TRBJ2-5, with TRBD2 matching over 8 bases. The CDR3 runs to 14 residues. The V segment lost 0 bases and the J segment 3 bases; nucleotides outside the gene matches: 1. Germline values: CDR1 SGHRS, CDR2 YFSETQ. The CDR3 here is CASSLGTSKETQYF. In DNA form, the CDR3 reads TGCGCCAGCAGCTTGGGGACTAGCAAAGAGACCCAGTACTTC.

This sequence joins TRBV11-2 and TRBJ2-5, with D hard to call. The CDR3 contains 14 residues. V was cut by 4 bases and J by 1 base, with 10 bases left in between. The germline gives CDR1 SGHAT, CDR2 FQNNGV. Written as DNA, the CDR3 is TGTGCCAGCAGCTCCCTTGAGAGCCAAGAGACCCAGTACTTC. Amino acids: CASSSLESQETQYF.

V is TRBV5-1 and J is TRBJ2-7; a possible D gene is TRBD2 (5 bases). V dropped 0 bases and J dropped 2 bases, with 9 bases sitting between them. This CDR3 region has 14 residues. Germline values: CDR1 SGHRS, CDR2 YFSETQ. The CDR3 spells CASSLAGSPYEQYF. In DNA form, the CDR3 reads TGCGCCAGCAGCTTGGCGGGGTCTCCCTACGAGCAGTACTTC.

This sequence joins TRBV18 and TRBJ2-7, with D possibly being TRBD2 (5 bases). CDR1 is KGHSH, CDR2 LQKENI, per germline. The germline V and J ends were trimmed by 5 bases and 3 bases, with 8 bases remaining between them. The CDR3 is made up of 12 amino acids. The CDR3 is CASSGSSYEQYF. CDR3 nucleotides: TGTGCCAGCTCAGGGAGCAGCTACGAGCAGTACTTC.

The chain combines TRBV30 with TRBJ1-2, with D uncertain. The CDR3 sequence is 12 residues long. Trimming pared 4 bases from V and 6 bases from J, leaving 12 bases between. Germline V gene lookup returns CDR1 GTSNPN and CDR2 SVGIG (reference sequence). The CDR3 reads CAWMGRPDGYTF. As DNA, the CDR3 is TGTGCCTGGATGGGCAGGCCGGATGGCTACACCTTC.

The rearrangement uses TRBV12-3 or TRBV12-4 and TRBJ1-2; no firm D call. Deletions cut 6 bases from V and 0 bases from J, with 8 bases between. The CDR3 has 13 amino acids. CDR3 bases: TGTGCCAGCAGCACATCCTCTAACTATGGCTACACCTTC. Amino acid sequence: CASSTSSNYGYTF.

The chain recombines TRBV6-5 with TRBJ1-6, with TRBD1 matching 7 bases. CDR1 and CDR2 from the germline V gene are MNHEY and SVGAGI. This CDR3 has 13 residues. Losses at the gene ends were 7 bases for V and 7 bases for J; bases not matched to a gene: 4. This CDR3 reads CASNMDRNSPLHF. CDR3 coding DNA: TGTGCCAGCAACATGGACAGGAATTCACCCCTCCACTTT.

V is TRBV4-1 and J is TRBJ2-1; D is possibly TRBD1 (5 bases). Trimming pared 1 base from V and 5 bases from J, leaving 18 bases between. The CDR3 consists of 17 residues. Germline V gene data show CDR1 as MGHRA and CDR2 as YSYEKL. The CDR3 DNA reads TGCGCCAGCAGCCAAGGGGTCGGCAGGGCTAGGGACAATGAGCAGTTCTTC. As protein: CASSQGVGRARDNEQFF.

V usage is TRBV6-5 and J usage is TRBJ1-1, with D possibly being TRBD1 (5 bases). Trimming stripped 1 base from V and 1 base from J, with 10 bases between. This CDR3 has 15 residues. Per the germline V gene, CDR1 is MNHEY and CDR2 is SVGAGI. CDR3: CASSYYGTQNTEAFF. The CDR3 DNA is TGTGCCAGCAGTTACTACGGGACTCAGAACACTGAAGCTTTCTTT.

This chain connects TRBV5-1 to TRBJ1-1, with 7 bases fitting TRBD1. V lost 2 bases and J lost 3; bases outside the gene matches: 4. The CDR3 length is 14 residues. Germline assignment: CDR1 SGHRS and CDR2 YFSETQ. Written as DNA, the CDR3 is TGCGCCAGCAGCTTCAGACAGGGTCACACTGAAGCTTTCTTT. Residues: CASSFRQGHTEAFF. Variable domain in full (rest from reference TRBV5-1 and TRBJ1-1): KAGVTQTPRYLIKTRGQQVTLSCSPISGHRSVSWYQQTPGQGLQFLFEYFSETQRNKGNFPGRFSGRQFSNSRSEMNVSTLELGDSALYLCASSFRQGHTEAFFGQGTRLTVV.

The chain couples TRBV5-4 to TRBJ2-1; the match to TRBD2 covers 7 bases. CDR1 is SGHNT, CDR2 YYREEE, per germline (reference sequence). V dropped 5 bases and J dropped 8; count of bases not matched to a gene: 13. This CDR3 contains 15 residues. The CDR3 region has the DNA TGTGCCAGCAGTATCTCGGCGGGAGAAAGGTATGAGCAGTTCTTC. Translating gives CASSISAGERYEQFF.

The CDR3 DNA sequence: TGCAGCGTTGATGTCGGCTCCTACGAGCAGTACTTC. This codes for CSVDVGSYEQYF. The chain recombines TRBV29-1 with TRBJ2-7; no clear D. CDR3 length: 12 amino acids. Deletions cut 3 bases from V and 0 bases from J, with 6 bases between. CDR1 and CDR2 from the germline V gene are SQVTM and ANQGSEA.

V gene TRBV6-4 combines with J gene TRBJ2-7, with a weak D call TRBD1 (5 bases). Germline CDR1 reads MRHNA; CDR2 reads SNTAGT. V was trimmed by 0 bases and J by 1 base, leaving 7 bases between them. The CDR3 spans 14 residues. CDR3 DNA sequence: TGTGCCAGCAGTGACTCGGACAAATCCTACGAGCAGTACTTC. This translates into CASSDSDKSYEQYF.

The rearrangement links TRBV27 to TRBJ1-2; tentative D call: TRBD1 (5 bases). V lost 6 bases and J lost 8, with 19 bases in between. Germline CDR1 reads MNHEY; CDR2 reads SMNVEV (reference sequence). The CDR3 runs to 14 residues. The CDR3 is CASSPRDSGRGYTF. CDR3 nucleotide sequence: TGTGCCAGCAGCCCGAGGGACTCCGGACGGGGCTACACCTTC.

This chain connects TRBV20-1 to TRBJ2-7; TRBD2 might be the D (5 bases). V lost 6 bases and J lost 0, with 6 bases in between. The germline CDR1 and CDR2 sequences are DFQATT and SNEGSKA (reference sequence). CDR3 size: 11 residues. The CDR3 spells CSAGDSYEQYF. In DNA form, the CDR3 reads TGCAGTGCCGGGGACTCCTACGAGCAGTACTTC.

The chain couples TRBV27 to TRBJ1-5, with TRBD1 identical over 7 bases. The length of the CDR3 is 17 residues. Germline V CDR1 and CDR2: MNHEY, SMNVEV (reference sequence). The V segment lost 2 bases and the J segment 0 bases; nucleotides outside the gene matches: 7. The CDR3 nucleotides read TGTGCCAGCAGTTTAAGACAGGGTTATGGTAGCAATCAGCCCCAGCATTTT. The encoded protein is CASSLRQGYGSNQPQHF.